Below, 25 T cell receptor beta chains from the same sample are listed, as sequenced in a study of T cell changes during pregnancy in multiple sclerosis. Profiling relied on immunoSEQ multiplex PCR, and the TCRdb table lists in-frame clones only, not all of them. The sample has 85,000 to 90,000 clones; under 95% are singletons. The specimen was peripheral blood, collected in the first trimester of pregnancy. The origin of the receptors is a female donor in good health, enrolled as a control in a pregnancy study.

The rearrangement uses TRBV7-2 and TRBJ2-7, with TRBD2 matching 11 bases. From germline, CDR1 is SGHTA and CDR2 FQGNSA. V was pared by 1 base and J by 2 bases, with 10 bases of the junction left unmatched. The CDR3 is 18 amino acids. The CDR3 nucleotides read TGTGCCAGCAGCTTAGGTGGGGCTAGCGGGGGGATCACCTACGAGCAGTACTTC. Amino acid sequence: CASSLGGASGGITYEQYF.

This chain links TRBV5-8 with TRBJ2-7, with a possible D match to TRBD1 (6 bases). Germline CDR1 and CDR2: SGHTS and YDEGEE. V dropped 0 bases and J dropped 7 bases, with 20 bases sitting between them. The CDR3 sequence is 16 residues long. The CDR3 DNA sequence: TGTGCCAGCAGCTTGGAGTTAAGGGGGACCGACGGGGAGCAGTACTTC. Translating gives CASSLELRGTDGEQYF.

The chain uses TRBV5-6 and TRBJ2-4; possible D gene TRBD2, 6 bases. From germline, CDR1 is SGHDT and CDR2 YYEEEE. V lost 0 bases to trimming and J lost 7 bases, with 14 bases between them. This CDR3 contains 15 residues. CDR3 residues: CASSLGRTAGNIQYF. The CDR3 DNA sequence: TGTGCCAGCAGCTTGGGTCGGACGGCGGGGAACATTCAGTACTTC.

This chain joins TRBV14 and TRBJ1-2; 7 bases align to TRBD1. Germline trimming cut 4 bases from V and 5 bases from J; bases unmatched to any gene: 7. CDR1 is SGHDN and CDR2 is FVKESK in the germline V gene. This CDR3 region has 14 residues. As DNA, the CDR3 is TGTGCCAGCAGCCGCAACAGGGGCCCGTATGGCTACACCTTC. It is translated as CASSRNRGPYGYTF.

This chain connects TRBV9 to TRBJ2-3, with 8 bases that match TRBD2. The CDR3 has 13 amino acids. V lost 7 bases to trimming and J lost 2 bases; unmatched junction nucleotides: 3. Germline V lookup: CDR1 SGDLS, CDR2 YYNGEE. CDR3 in amino acids: CASQRGNTDTQYF. The CDR3 nucleotides are TGTGCCAGCCAGCGGGGGAACACAGATACGCAGTATTTT.

This chain joins TRBV11-3 and TRBJ1-1; D not certain. The CDR3 covers 13 residues. Germline CDR1 is SGHNT and CDR2 is YENEEA. Trimming took off 1 base at V and 7 bases at J, with 10 bases between the two ends. The DNA for the CDR3 is TGTGCCAGCAGCTTAGCCCTAGGCGGTGAAGCTTTCTTT. This translates into CASSLALGGEAFF. The full variable domain, its missing parts supplied by reference TRBV11-3 and TRBJ1-1, is EAGVVQSPRYKIIEKKQPVAFWCNPISGHNTLYWYLQNLGQGPELLIRYENEEAVDDSQLPKDRFSAERLKGVDSTLKIQPAELGDSAVYLCASSLALGGEAFFGQGTRLTVV.

For this clone: One end of the junction is discordant with germline, which a read error may explain. The rearrangement links TRBV5-1 to TRBJ1-1; tentatively, D is TRBD1 (5 bases). The CDR3 contains 12 residues. Germline V gene data show CDR1 as SGHRS and CDR2 as YFSETQ. The CDR3 sequence is CASSWAHLTVLF. The CDR3 region has the DNA TGCGCCAGCAGCTGGGCCCATTTGACAGTCCTATTT.

To note about this clone: This specimen includes other DNA sequences encoding the same CDR3. V and J are TRBV5-1 and TRBJ2-5; 7 positions match TRBD1. This CDR3 has 13 amino acids. CDR1 and CDR2 (germline): SGHRS, YFSETQ. Trimming removed 2 bases from V and 4 bases from J; junction bases left unmatched: 2. The CDR3 bases are TGCGCCAGCAGCTTAGGGGGCGGAGAGACCCAGTACTTC. Its translation is CASSLGGGETQYF.

V usage is TRBV28 and J usage is TRBJ1-2; 11 bases map to TRBD1. The CDR3 spans 13 residues. Trimming cost V 7 bases and J 11 bases; bases outside gene matches: 9. The V gene's germline CDR1 is MDHEN and CDR2 SYDVKM. CDR3 coding DNA: TGTGCCAGCACGGTGGACAGGGGGCGCGCATACACCTTC. Its protein product is CASTVDRGRAYTF.

The chain links TRBV2 to TRBJ2-5, with 8 nucleotides matching TRBD2. The J segment lost 4 bases and the V segment lost 4 bases, leaving 2 bases of the junction unmatched. Germline CDR1 and CDR2: SNHLY and FYNNEI. The CDR3 spans 13 residues. The CDR3 DNA reads TGTGCCAGCAGTGCCCGGGGGGGAGAGACCCAGTACTTC. This translates into CASSARGGETQYF.

V usage is TRBV5-8 and J usage is TRBJ1-2, with unresolved D. This CDR3 is 14 amino acids long. Trimming took 0 bases from V and 7 from J, leaving 13 bases between them. Germline CDR1 is SGHTS and CDR2 is YDEGEE. CDR3 in amino acids: CASSLASIRTGYTF. CDR3 coding DNA: TGTGCCAGCAGCTTGGCCAGTATTCGAACTGGCTACACCTTC.

The chain is built from TRBV10-3 and TRBJ1-5; D gene unclear. Trimming cost V 3 bases and J 4 bases, with 4 bases left between them. This CDR3 region has 12 residues. The V gene's germline CDR1 is ENHRY and CDR2 SYGVKD. The CDR3 region has the DNA TGTGCCATCAGTGACCCGAATCAGCCCCAGCATTTT. This codes for CAISDPNQPQHF.

The chain links TRBV7-9 to TRBJ2-1, with TRBD2 matching over 11 bases. Trimming removed 8 bases from V and 7 bases from J; junction bases left unmatched: 10. The CDR3 runs 15 residues. Germline CDR1 reads SEHNR; CDR2 reads FQNEAQ (reference sequence). In DNA, the CDR3 is TGTGCCAGCCCCCGTATAGCGGGGGGGGTAAATGAGCAGTTCTTC. Translated: CASPRIAGGVNEQFF.

V gene TRBV7-3 combines with J gene TRBJ2-3; 8 bases align to TRBD2. Trimming at V came to 5 bases and at J to 3 bases, leaving 13 bases not matched to a gene. CDR3 length: 17 amino acids. CDR1 SGHTA and CDR2 FQGTGA come from the germline V gene. CDR3 in DNA: TGTGCCAGCAGCCCGGCCGGGAACGCGGGGGGAACAGATACGCAGTATTTT. Encoded protein: CASSPAGNAGGTDTQYF.

The chain employs TRBV28 and TRBJ2-5; TRBD2 is a possible D gene (5 bases). The CDR3 is 11 residues long. CDR1 MDHEN and CDR2 SYDVKM come from the germline V gene. V lost 7 bases to trimming and J lost 6 bases, with 9 bases between them. The CDR3 bases are TGTGCCAGCACTCGAGGGCAGACCCAGTACTTC. As protein: CASTRGQTQYF.

The chain links TRBV10-3 to TRBJ2-7; 7 positions match TRBD2. Trimming at V came to 6 bases and at J to 5 bases, leaving 7 bases not matched to a gene. This CDR3 has 13 residues. The germline V gene has CDR1 ENHRY and CDR2 SYGVKD. As DNA, the CDR3 is TGTGCCATCAGGGGGGGGGTTGGGCACGAGCAGTACTTC. This gives the protein CAIRGGVGHEQYF.

V and J are TRBV19 and TRBJ2-1, with TRBD2 identical over 7 bases. The CDR3 is 15 residues long. V dropped 3 bases and J dropped 4; count of bases not matched to a gene: 6. Looked up from germline, CDR1 is LNHDA and CDR2 is SQIVND (reference sequence). In nucleotides, the CDR3 is TGTGCCAGTAGTATGGGAGGGGATCGGTACAATGAGCAGTTCTTC. It codes for CASSMGGDRYNEQFF.

This sequence joins TRBV5-1 and TRBJ2-1; D possibly corresponds to TRBD2 (5 bases). Trimming cost V 4 bases and J 8 bases, with 10 bases left between them. This CDR3 region has 12 residues. Germline lookup yields CDR1 SGHRS and CDR2 YFSETQ. For the CDR3, the DNA is TGCGCCAGCAGCCCTGAGGGCGATGAGCAGTTCTTC. It codes for CASSPEGDEQFF.

The chain has TRBV7-6 and TRBJ2-7; TRBD2 is a possible D gene (7 bases). V was clipped by 2 bases and J by 5 bases, with 22 bases between them. From germline, CDR1 is SGHVS and CDR2 FNYEAQ. This CDR3 is built from 17 residues. This chain's CDR3 is CASSLRGGAGERDEQYF. CDR3 nucleotides: TGTGCCAGCAGCTTAAGAGGGGGGGCGGGAGAACGCGACGAGCAGTACTTC.

The rearrangement uses TRBV28 and TRBJ2-3; TRBD1 aligns across 9 bases. The CDR3 sequence is 14 residues long. The germline V gene encodes CDR1 MDHEN and CDR2 SYDVKM. Trimming cost V 6 bases and J 9 bases; bases outside gene matches: 10. Written as DNA, the CDR3 is TGTGCCAGCAGGTTCAACAGGGGGCTAGGAACGCAGTATTTT. It is translated as CASRFNRGLGTQYF.

The CDR3 spells CASSGGFTGELFF. In nucleotides, the CDR3 is TGTGCCAGTAGCGGGGGGTTCACCGGGGAGCTGTTTTTT. The rearrangement links TRBV7-3 to TRBJ2-2; 10 positions match TRBD2. The length of the CDR3 is 13 residues. The trim removed 9 bases at V and 4 bases at J, leaving 2 bases unmatched. From germline, CDR1 is SGHTA and CDR2 FQGTGA.

This clone was seen once. The chain recombines TRBV5-1 with TRBJ2-1; 11 bases match TRBD2. CDR1 and CDR2 (germline): SGHRS, YFSETQ. This CDR3 has 15 residues. V gave up 9 bases and J gave up 9 bases; unmatched junction bases: 14. CDR3 residues: CATQRVAGGPREQFF. The DNA of the CDR3 is TGCGCCACCCAGAGGGTAGCGGGGGGGCCCCGTGAGCAGTTCTTC. Full variable domain (missing parts from reference TRBV5-1 and TRBJ2-1): KAGVTQTPRYLIKTRGQQVTLSCSPISGHRSVSWYQQTPGQGLQFLFEYFSETQRNKGNFPGRFSGRQFSNSRSEMNVSTLELGDSALYLCATQRVAGGPREQFFGPGTRLTVL.

This clone was seen only once. This chain uses TRBV25-1 with TRBJ1-5; 9 bases match TRBD1. This CDR3 has 14 residues. Losses at the gene ends were 4 bases for V and 4 bases for J; bases not matched to a gene: 2. Germline lookup yields CDR1 MGHDK and CDR2 SYGVNS. In DNA form, the CDR3 reads TGTGCCAGCAGTGGGACAGGGGCGAATCAGCCCCAGCATTTT. Its translation is CASSGTGANQPQHF.

This clone appeared once. The chain is built from TRBV29-1 and TRBJ2-1; 7 positions match TRBD1. This CDR3 is built from 12 residues. The germline gives CDR1 SQVTM, CDR2 ANQGSEA. Losses at the gene ends were 6 bases for V and 9 bases for J; bases not matched to a gene: 8. The DNA of the CDR3 is TGCAGCGTGGGACGTTCAGGGGGTGAGCAGTTCTTC. Protein product: CSVGRSGGEQFF.

To note about this clone: Sequence at one end of the junction differs from germline and may be a read error. The chain employs TRBV7-2 and TRBJ2-3; D may be TRBD2 (7 bases). The CDR3 has 15 amino acids. Per the germline V gene, CDR1 is SGHTA and CDR2 is FQGNSA. This CDR3 is CASTLGGGRSDTQYF. For the CDR3, the DNA is TGTGCCAGCACCTTAGGGGGGGGGCGGTCAGATACGCAGTATTTT.